A selection of T cell receptor beta chains follows, all from one sample in a study of shared clonotypes between healthy human individuals. TCRdb keeps only in-frame clones here, not all; method: immunoSEQ multiplex PCR. The profile shows around 700,000 clones, about two thirds of them singletons. Material for sequencing was memory CD4+ T cells sorted from blood. The receptors derive from a young woman in good health. Each CDR3 is given with its conserved first and last residue. The order of the fields is J gene, clone size, CDR3 length, D gene, V gene, CDR3 DNA, CDR3 protein. D genes are given only for firm matches. Size is omitted from some rows. Given values are once, few, many or a class for expanded clones.

J: TRBJ2-7
size: .
length: 13
D: .
V: TRBV2
DNA: TGTGCCAGCAGTGTGCGGTTAAACTACGAGCAGTACTTC
CDR3: CASSVRLNYEQYF

J: TRBJ2-2
size: few
length: 12
D: .
V: TRBV28
DNA: TGTGCCAGCAGACTAACGACCGGGGAGCTGTTTTTT
CDR3: CASRLTTGELFF

J: TRBJ2-3
size: .
length: 16
D: .
V: TRBV21-1
DNA: TGTGCCAGCAGCAAATGGCGGACAGGGAGAGGAAGTACGCAGTATTTT
CDR3: CASSKWRTGRGSTQYF

J: TRBJ2-1
size: .
length: 14
D: TRBD2
V: TRBV28
DNA: TGTGCCAGCAGTTTAGCGGGAGGAAACGGTGAGCAGTTCTTC
CDR3: CASSLAGGNGEQFF

J: TRBJ2-1
size: .
length: 15
D: .
V: TRBV4-1
DNA: TGCGCCAGCAGCCACGGTAGAAGGACGGGTAATGAGCAGTTCTTC
CDR3: CASSHGRRTGNEQFF

J: TRBJ2-5
size: .
length: 16
D: TRBD2
V: TRBV7-9
DNA: TGTGCCAGCAGCTTAAAGGGCGGGAGGGTAGGAGAGACCCAGTACTTC
CDR3: CASSLKGGRVGETQYF

J: TRBJ1-1
size: many
length: 14
D: TRBD1
V: TRBV6-1
DNA: TGTGCCAGCAGTGATCTCAACAGGGGCAGTGAAGCTTTCTTT
CDR3: CASSDLNRGSEAFF

J: TRBJ1-4
size: .
length: 13
D: .
V: TRBV6-1
DNA: TGTGCCAGCAGGGTGACAACTAATGAAAAACTGTTTTTT
CDR3: CASRVTTNEKLFF

J: TRBJ2-1
size: .
length: 15
D: .
V: TRBV2
DNA: TGTGCCAGCAGGGTAAGCGCTCGCTCCTACAATGAGCAGTTCTTC
CDR3: CASRVSARSYNEQFF

J: TRBJ1-4
size: .
length: 14
D: .
V: TRBV5-6
DNA: TGTGCCAGCAGCCTCCGACCGGGAGATGAAAAACTGTTTTTT
CDR3: CASSLRPGDEKLFF

J: TRBJ2-7
size: .
length: 18
D: TRBD2
V: TRBV4-1
DNA: TGCGCCAGCAGCCGAGACACTAGCGGGGGGTTTAGCTCCTACGAGCAGTACTTC
CDR3: CASSRDTSGGFSSYEQYF

J: TRBJ2-3
size: few
length: 18
D: TRBD2
V: TRBV7-6
DNA: TGTGCCAGCAGTTCCCCGGGACTAGCGGGGGGAGCTATAGATACGCAGTATTTT
CDR3: CASSSPGLAGGAIDTQYF

J: TRBJ2-5
size: .
length: 15
D: .
V: TRBV19
DNA: TGTGCCAGTAGTATAGGTGGGGTTATAGGAGAGACCCAGTACTTC
CDR3: CASSIGGVIGETQYF

J: TRBJ1-4
size: .
length: 15
D: .
V: TRBV4-2
DNA: TGTGCCAGCAGCCAAGTGGGCCAGACAAATGAAAAACTGTTTTTT
CDR3: CASSQVGQTNEKLFF

J: TRBJ2-5
size: .
length: 16
D: TRBD1
V: TRBV7-9
DNA: TGTGCCAGCAGCCTGACAGGGGAGAGCGTGGGGGAGACCCAGTACTTC
CDR3: CASSLTGESVGETQYF

J: TRBJ2-2
size: .
length: 14
D: .
V: TRBV2
DNA: TGTGCCAGCAGCGCTCGAGGGTCCGCCGGGGAGCTGTTTTTT
CDR3: CASSARGSAGELFF

J: TRBJ2-7
size: few
length: 14
D: .
V: TRBV18
DNA: TGTGCCAGCTCACCACGGCCTCAAGGCAACGAGCAGTACTTC
CDR3: CASSPRPQGNEQYF

J: TRBJ2-5
size: once
length: 15
D: TRBD1
V: TRBV28
DNA: TGTGCCAGCAGTTTAGGGACAGGTTTCCAAGAGACCCAGTACTTC
CDR3: CASSLGTGFQETQYF

J: TRBJ1-5
size: once
length: 13
D: .
V: TRBV2
DNA: TGTGCCAGCAGAAGACAGGCGGCCGAGCCCCAGCATTTT
CDR3: CASRRQAAEPQHF

J: TRBJ2-7
size: few
length: 13
D: TRBD2
V: TRBV11-2
DNA: TGTGCCAGCAGCTCTCAGCGGGGCTACGAGCAGTACTTC
CDR3: CASSSQRGYEQYF

J: TRBJ2-3
size: .
length: 12
D: .
V: TRBV5-1
DNA: TGCGCCAGCAGCTTGACGTCGGGCACGCAGTATTTT
CDR3: CASSLTSGTQYF

J: TRBJ2-7
size: .
length: 16
D: TRBD2
V: TRBV5-1
DNA: TGCGCCAGCAGCTTGGCAGCGGGAGTGATCCCCTACGAGCAGTACTTC
CDR3: CASSLAAGVIPYEQYF

J: TRBJ2-7
size: .
length: 14
D: TRBD1
V: TRBV7-2
DNA: TGTGCCAGCAGCCGGGACAGTTTCTCCTACGAGCAGTACTTC
CDR3: CASSRDSFSYEQYF

J: TRBJ2-7
size: .
length: 12
D: .
V: TRBV6-5
DNA: TGTGCCAGCAGTTCTACAGGGTACGAGCAGTACTTC
CDR3: CASSSTGYEQYF

J: TRBJ2-7
size: .
length: 15
D: .
V: TRBV28
DNA: TGTGCCAGCAGTTCCCGCACCCCCCCAGGCTACGAGCAGTACTTC
CDR3: CASSSRTPPGYEQYF

J: TRBJ1-1
size: .
length: 13
D: .
V: TRBV28
DNA: TGTGCCAGCAGTAGTAGTGGGGGAACTGAAGCTTTCTTT
CDR3: CASSSSGGTEAFF

J: TRBJ2-2
size: .
length: 16
D: TRBD2
V: TRBV18
DNA: TGTGCCAGCTCGACGATACTAGCGGGAGGCACCGGGGAGCTGTTTTTT
CDR3: CASSTILAGGTGELFF

J: TRBJ2-2
size: .
length: 16
D: .
V: TRBV5-4
DNA: TGTGCCAGCAGCCGGGCCCTGGACAGGAACACCGGGGAGCTGTTTTTT
CDR3: CASSRALDRNTGELFF

J: TRBJ2-7
size: .
length: 14
D: TRBD2
V: TRBV10-2
DNA: TGCGCCAGTTTATCAGCGGGGGCTTTAGGAGAGCAGTACTTC
CDR3: CASLSAGALGEQYF

J: TRBJ2-2
size: many
length: 16
D: TRBD2
V: TRBV2
DNA: TGTGCCAGCAGGAGGGGACTAGCGGGAGCCACCGGGGAGCTGTTTTTT
CDR3: CASRRGLAGATGELFF

J: TRBJ1-2
size: .
length: 11
D: .
V: TRBV5-4
DNA: TGTGCCAGCAGTAACGTCGGTGGCTACACCTTC
CDR3: CASSNVGGYTF

J: TRBJ2-7
size: .
length: 14
D: TRBD2
V: TRBV14
DNA: TGTGCCAGCAGCAACAGACTAGCGGGAATGGAGCAGTACTTC
CDR3: CASSNRLAGMEQYF

J: TRBJ2-1
size: .
length: 17
D: TRBD2
V: TRBV18
DNA: TGTGCCAGCTCACCTGGACTAGCGGGAGGAACCTACAATGAGCAGTTCTTC
CDR3: CASSPGLAGGTYNEQFF

J: TRBJ1-2
size: few
length: 16
D: TRBD1
V: TRBV18
DNA: TGTGCCAGCTCACCACCGGGACAGGGGAGTTCTTATGGCTACACCTTC
CDR3: CASSPPGQGSSYGYTF

J: TRBJ1-1
size: .
length: 16
D: TRBD1
V: TRBV7-2
DNA: TGTGCCAGCAGCCCGGGGACAGGGAGGATGAACACTGAAGCTTTCTTT
CDR3: CASSPGTGRMNTEAFF

J: TRBJ2-1
size: .
length: 15
D: .
V: TRBV5-1
DNA: TGCGCCAGCAGCTTGGAGGGGGGCCCTTACAATGAGCAGTTCTTC
CDR3: CASSLEGGPYNEQFF

J: TRBJ2-7
size: .
length: 12
D: .
V: TRBV4-2
DNA: TGTGCCAGCAGCCAAGGGAACTACGAGCAGTACTTC
CDR3: CASSQGNYEQYF

J: TRBJ1-1
size: .
length: 14
D: .
V: TRBV7-8
DNA: TGTGCCAGCAGCTTTGGGGGCATTTATACTGAAGCTTTCTTT
CDR3: CASSFGGIYTEAFF

J: TRBJ2-7
size: .
length: 14
D: .
V: TRBV5-4
DNA: TGTGCCAGCAGCGTATTCGCGCATCCCTACGAGCAGTACTTC
CDR3: CASSVFAHPYEQYF

J: TRBJ2-1
size: few
length: 11
D: TRBD2
V: TRBV20-1
DNA: TGCAGTGCTAAACTAGCGGGAGGGCAGTTCTTC
CDR3: CSAKLAGGQFF

J: TRBJ2-7
size: few
length: 17
D: .
V: TRBV11-2
DNA: TGTGCCAGCAGCTTAGATTTTGTCGGAAGGGATTGGTACGAGCAGTACTTC
CDR3: CASSLDFVGRDWYEQYF

J: TRBJ2-4
size: .
length: 14
D: TRBD2
V: TRBV19
DNA: TGTGCCAGTAGTGGGGGACTAGCGAAAAACATTCAGTACTTC
CDR3: CASSGGLAKNIQYF

J: TRBJ2-3
size: .
length: 15
D: .
V: TRBV30
DNA: TGTGCCTGGAGTGGAGACAGGCCCTTCACAGATACGCAGTATTTT
CDR3: CAWSGDRPFTDTQYF

J: TRBJ1-3
size: .
length: 15
D: .
V: TRBV28
DNA: TGTGCCAGCAGTTTAGACAGACTCTCTGGAAACACCATATATTTT
CDR3: CASSLDRLSGNTIYF

J: TRBJ1-1
size: .
length: 13
D: .
V: TRBV28
DNA: TGTGCCAGCAGACCCCCAGGGGTCACTGAAGCTTTCTTT
CDR3: CASRPPGVTEAFF

J: TRBJ2-4
size: .
length: 14
D: .
V: TRBV29-1
DNA: TGCAGCGTTGTACTGGCAGGGGCCAAAAACATTCAGTACTTC
CDR3: CSVVLAGAKNIQYF

J: TRBJ2-7
size: once
length: 13
D: TRBD1
V: TRBV10-1
DNA: TGCGCCAGCGGACCGGGACAGTCCTACGAGCAGTACTTC
CDR3: CASGPGQSYEQYF

J: TRBJ2-7
size: .
length: 12
D: TRBD2
V: TRBV28
DNA: TGTGCCGCGGGGGGCGCAACCTACGAGCAGTACTTC
CDR3: CAAGGATYEQYF

J: TRBJ2-1
size: .
length: 15
D: .
V: TRBV7-2
DNA: TGTGCCAGCAGCTCACAGGGAAGGTCGGAAAATGAGCAGTTCTTC
CDR3: CASSSQGRSENEQFF

J: TRBJ2-1
size: .
length: 15
D: TRBD2
V: TRBV28
DNA: TGTGCCAGCAGTCTAGCTAGCGGCTCCTACAATGAGCAGTTCTTC
CDR3: CASSLASGSYNEQFF

J: TRBJ1-6
size: .
length: 15
D: .
V: TRBV7-3
DNA: TGTGCCAGCAGCTTATCCGGCAGCCCTAATTCACCCCTCCACTTT
CDR3: CASSLSGSPNSPLHF

J: TRBJ2-3
size: few
length: 13
D: .
V: TRBV15
DNA: TGTGCCACCAGCAGAGAACGGGTAGTCGCGCAGTATTTT
CDR3: CATSRERVVAQYF

J: TRBJ2-3
size: .
length: 15
D: .
V: TRBV11-1
DNA: TGTGCCAGCAGCTCGCGTACCGGGTCCGCAGATACGCAGTATTTT
CDR3: CASSSRTGSADTQYF